The text below deals with one T cell receptor beta chain. Antigen unknown. This record comes from a study of OX40 agonist ivuxolimab in advanced cancers. Assay used: immunoSEQ multiplex PCR; TCRdb lists only in-frame clones, some missing. The sample records about 73,000 clones, almost 90% being singletons. Study-wide results and caveats: Clonal expansion was seen in CD4+ and CD8+ blood T cells by week 6 at 0.1 to 3.0 mg/kg.

The CDR3 length is 11 residues. Looked up from germline, CDR1 is SEHNR and CDR2 is FQNEAQ (reference sequence). The origin of this receptor is an adult with an advanced solid tumor such as melanoma, head and neck, liver or kidney cancer. This sample comprised CD4+ or CD8+ T cells sorted from blood, obtained in a trial of the OX40 agonist ivuxolimab. This chain connects TRBV7-9 to TRBJ1-2, with D unclear. CDR3 in DNA: TGTGCATCAGGTGGGGACTATGGCTACACCTTC. Encoded protein: CASGGDYGYTF. Full variable domain (missing parts from reference TRBV7-9 and TRBJ1-2): DTGVSQNPRHKITKRGQNVTFRCDPISEHNRLYWYRQTLGQGPEFLTYFQNEAQLEKSRLLSDRFSAERPKGSFSTLEIQRTEQGDSAMYLCASGGDYGYTFGSGTRLTVV.